A selection of T cell receptor beta chains follows, all from one sample in a study of vaccination effects on CD4 cells after COVID-19. The data were produced by immunoSEQ multiplex PCR, yet TCRdb's version contains in-frame clones alone and is incomplete. The table lists 13,000 to 15,000 clones, about 73% of them singletons. These TCRs are of unknown antigen specificity. Source: CD4+ T cells from PBMCs cultured with HCoV-NL63 spike peptides, taken after COVID-19 vaccination. The receptors were sampled from a human donor who had a prior SARS-CoV-2 infection. Both conserved end residues are part of each CDR3. The D gene is left open where the match is weak. Clone size is stated in some rows and not others, as once, few, many or a class when expanded.

size	V	J	D	length	CDR3	DNA
few	TRBV5-1	TRBJ2-1	NA	12	CASSFWGSEQFF	TGCGCCAGCAGCTTTTGGGGTTCTGAGCAGTTCTTC
NA	TRBV9	TRBJ2-3	TRBD2	15	CASSVGGRNTDTQYF	TGTGCCAGCAGCGTCGGCGGGAGGAACACAGATACGCAGTATTTT
NA	TRBV25-1	TRBJ2-5	TRBD1	13	CASAQGAVETQYF	TGTGCCAGTGCTCAGGGGGCGGTAGAGACCCAGTACTTC
NA	TRBV7-8	TRBJ2-5	TRBD1	14	CASSLGGGRETQYF	TGTGCCAGCAGCTTAGGAGGGGGCCGAGAGACCCAGTACTTC
NA	TRBV4-1	TRBJ1-2	NA	15	CASSQDNTGNYGYTF	TGCGCCAGCAGCCAAGATAATACGGGTAACTATGGCTACACCTTC
NA	TRBV6-2/TRBV6-3	TRBJ2-7	TRBD2	16	CASSYWGLAATYEQYF	TGTGCCAGCAGTTACTGGGGACTAGCGGCCACCTACGAGCAGTACTTC
NA	TRBV7-9	TRBJ1-1	NA	15	CASSLNPTVMAEAFF	TGTGCCAGCAGCTTAAACCCGACAGTGATGGCTGAAGCTTTCTTT
NA	TRBV5-1	TRBJ2-7	TRBD1	13	CASRDRVSSEQYF	TGCGCCAGCAGAGACAGGGTATCGTCCGAGCAGTACTTC
NA	TRBV7-6	TRBJ2-7	NA	15	CASSLDTGPGYEQYF	TGTGCCAGCAGCTTAGATACGGGCCCCGGCTACGAGCAGTACTTC
NA	TRBV30	TRBJ1-2	TRBD1	14	CAWRQGAQLWGYTF	TGTGCCTGGAGACAGGGGGCCCAGCTCTGGGGCTACACCTTC
NA	TRBV5-6	TRBJ1-2	NA	15	CASSLIVSHPYGYTF	TGTGCCAGCAGCTTGATCGTGAGCCATCCCTATGGCTACACCTTC
NA	TRBV18	TRBJ2-1	TRBD2	15	CASSPPGLAKLSQFF	TGTGCCAGCTCACCACCGGGACTAGCTAAACTATCGCAGTTCTTC
NA	TRBV5-4	TRBJ2-5	TRBD2	17	CASSLGASGRAGETQYF	TGTGCCAGCAGCTTGGGGGCTAGCGGGAGGGCCGGAGAGACCCAGTACTTC
NA	TRBV29-1	TRBJ2-4	TRBD1	12	CSGGQGKNIQYF	TGCAGCGGGGGACAGGGGAAAAACATTCAGTACTTC
few	TRBV5-1	TRBJ2-7	TRBD1	14	CASSPGTGIHEQYF	TGCGCCAGCAGCCCCGGGACAGGGATCCACGAGCAGTACTTC
few	TRBV4-2	TRBJ2-1	NA	18	CASSQGPGGGRSYNEQFF	TGTGCCAGCAGCCAAGGGCCGGGGGGCGGACGCTCCTACAATGAGCAGTTCTTC
NA	TRBV2	TRBJ1-3	NA	14	CASSGQLTGNTIYF	TGTGCCAGCAGTGGGCAGCTAACAGGAAACACCATATATTTT
once	TRBV6-6	TRBJ2-7	NA	11	CASSFAYEQYF	TGTGCCAGCAGCTTCGCGTACGAGCAGTACTTC
NA	TRBV18	TRBJ2-1	TRBD1	15	CASSFSGQGYNEQFF	TGTGCCAGCTCATTTTCGGGACAGGGCTACAATGAGCAGTTCTTC
NA	TRBV2	TRBJ2-7	TRBD2	14	CASGLERVSYEQYF	TGTGCCAGCGGACTAGAACGTGTCTCCTACGAGCAGTACTTC
NA	TRBV19	TRBJ2-7	TRBD2	15	CASSLTSGLNYEQYF	TGTGCCAGTAGCCTAACTAGCGGGCTAAACTACGAGCAGTACTTC
NA	TRBV7-9	TRBJ2-1	NA	15	CASSLLSSPRHEQFF	TGTGCCAGCAGCTTACTGTCTAGCCCTCGCCATGAGCAGTTCTTC
NA	TRBV10-3	TRBJ2-2	NA	16	CAISEWGGPDTGELFF	TGTGCCATCAGTGAGTGGGGTGGGCCGGACACCGGGGAGCTGTTTTTT
NA	TRBV7-8	TRBJ2-7	TRBD2	14	CASSLLAGMYEQYF	TGTGCCAGCAGCTTACTAGCGGGGATGTACGAGCAGTACTTC
NA	TRBV6-2/TRBV6-3	TRBJ1-1	NA	17	CASSLRQTLVGSTEAFF	TGTGCCAGCAGTTTACGACAGACCCTTGTCGGCAGCACTGAAGCTTTCTTT
once	TRBV5-1	TRBJ2-5	TRBD1	15	CASSSGTGTQETQYF	TGCGCCAGCAGCTCCGGGACAGGGACACAAGAGACCCAGTACTTC
once	TRBV13	TRBJ2-5	TRBD2	13	CASSFGTRETQYF	TGTGCCAGCAGCTTCGGGACTAGAGAGACCCAGTACTTC
few	TRBV4-1	TRBJ1-6	TRBD1	14	CASSRQGIDSPLHF	TGCGCCAGCAGCCGACAGGGTATAGATTCACCCCTCCACTTT
NA	TRBV19	TRBJ2-7	TRBD1	19	CASSRTGGRSRVGYYEQYF	TGTGCCAGTAGCCGGACAGGGGGTAGGTCGCGAGTTGGCTATTACGAGCAGTACTTC